This is a list of T cell receptor beta chains from one sample in a study of T cell responses to AZD1222 COVID-19 vaccine. Profiled with immunoSEQ multiplex PCR; TCRdb holds only in-frame clones, not every one. The profile shows 150,000 to 250,000 clones, about 93% of them singletons. Specimen: peripheral blood, collected 28 days after the second AZD1222 dose. The receptors here all came from an adult who received the AZD1222 COVID-19 vaccine. Each CDR3 is given with its conserved first and last residue. A D gene is named only where the DNA matches it firmly. A row's size may be missing; if present it is once, few, many or a size class.

TRBJ1-2	NA	TRBD1	TRBV28	TGTGCCAGCAGGGGGGCCGGGGGACAGAATAACTATGGCTACACCTTC	CASRGAGGQNNYGYTF
TRBJ2-7	NA	NA	TRBV14	TGTGCCAGCAGCCAGGGCGGGTTGCCTTCCTACGAGCAGTACTTC	CASSQGGLPSYEQYF
TRBJ1-2	NA	TRBD1	TRBV27	TGTGCCAGCAGGGGGACAGGGGAAGACTATGGCTACACCTTC	CASRGTGEDYGYTF
TRBJ1-2	NA	TRBD1	TRBV7-3	TGTGCCAGCAGCTTAGGACAGGGTGGCTATGGCTACACCTTC	CASSLGQGGYGYTF
TRBJ1-2	NA	NA	TRBV12-3/TRBV12-4	TGTGCCAGCGGGGGAGCAGGGGAAGGCTACACCTTC	CASGGAGEGYTF
TRBJ1-1	NA	NA	TRBV6-5	TGTGCCAGCAGATCACCTGGGCACACTGAAGCTTTCTTT	CASRSPGHTEAFF
TRBJ1-5	once	NA	TRBV10-3	TGTGCCATCAGTGACGGCGTTTATAGCAATCAGCCCCAGCATTTT	CAISDGVYSNQPQHF
TRBJ1-1	NA	NA	TRBV24-1	TGTGCCAGCCCCCGGGGTGAAGCTTTCTTT	CASPRGEAFF
TRBJ1-2	NA	NA	TRBV10-3	TGTGCCATCACTAACTCAGGGTCAAACTATGGCTACACCTTC	CAITNSGSNYGYTF
TRBJ1-1	NA	TRBD1	TRBV5-6	TGTGCCAGCAGCCGGTCTGCGGTTCAGGGGGCTGAAGCTTTCTTT	CASSRSAVQGAEAFF
TRBJ1-5	NA	NA	TRBV12-5	TGTGCTAGTGGTTTGGCCGGGCTCGACAATCAGCCCCAGCATTTT	CASGLAGLDNQPQHF